This record concerns one T cell receptor beta chain sequence. Its antigen is not known. This entry comes from a study of CD4 T cells in relation to SARS-CoV-2 and coronaviruses. Fewer than 1.2 x 10^5 naive or memory CD4+ cells were cultured with CEF peptides for roughly eleven days. Study-level points and caveats: Pre-pandemic and post-infection samples never came from the same donor.

The V segment lost 7 bases and the J segment 6 bases; nucleotides outside the gene matches: 6. The CDR3 consists of 14 residues. Germline CDR1 is LNHDA and CDR2 is SQIVND (reference sequence). Clones were sequenced by immunoSEQ multiplex PCR, and TCRdb holds only the in-frame ones, with some missing. The sample contains roughly 38,000 clones, 84% of which appear only once. The chain combines TRBV19 with TRBJ1-4; 9 bases are a match to TRBD1. Sequencing used naive CD4+ T cells from PBMCs, cultured in vitro. This sample's subset: naive CD4+ T cells isolated by negative enrichment. The sequence came from an adult with COVID-19. The CDR3 here is CASKPGQGDEKLFF. In nucleotides, the CDR3 is TGTGCCAGTAAGCCGGGACAGGGAGATGAAAAACTGTTTTTT.